This T cell receptor beta chain derives from a study of T cells after posttransplantation cyclophosphamide. Here immunoSEQ multiplex PCR was the method, and the copy in TCRdb shows in-frame clones only, minus some. The table lists tens of thousands of clones, about 92% of them singletons. Broader study findings: TRB clonality was highly associated with recipient CMV seropositivity and reactivation.

Trimming left V 0 bases short and J 1 base short, with 7 bases between. CDR1 and CDR2 (germline): SGHKS, YYEKEE (reference sequence). The CDR3 loop spans 14 amino acids. A word on this clone: The target antigen is unknown.

Cyclophosphamide on days +3 and +4 followed busulfan-fludarabine conditioning and a marrow graft. Specimen: PBMCs, collected about 60 days after allogeneic stem cell transplant with posttransplant cyclophosphamide. This clonotype was sampled from a male patient between 60 and 69 years old who received an allogeneic stem cell transplant from a related donor and was CMV-positive. Some of these T cells may belong to the graft donor. V is TRBV5-5 and J is TRBJ1-2; D call uncertain. The CDR3 spells CASSLGELNYGYTF. The DNA for the CDR3 is TGTGCCAGCAGCTTGGGAGAACTTAACTATGGCTACACCTTC.